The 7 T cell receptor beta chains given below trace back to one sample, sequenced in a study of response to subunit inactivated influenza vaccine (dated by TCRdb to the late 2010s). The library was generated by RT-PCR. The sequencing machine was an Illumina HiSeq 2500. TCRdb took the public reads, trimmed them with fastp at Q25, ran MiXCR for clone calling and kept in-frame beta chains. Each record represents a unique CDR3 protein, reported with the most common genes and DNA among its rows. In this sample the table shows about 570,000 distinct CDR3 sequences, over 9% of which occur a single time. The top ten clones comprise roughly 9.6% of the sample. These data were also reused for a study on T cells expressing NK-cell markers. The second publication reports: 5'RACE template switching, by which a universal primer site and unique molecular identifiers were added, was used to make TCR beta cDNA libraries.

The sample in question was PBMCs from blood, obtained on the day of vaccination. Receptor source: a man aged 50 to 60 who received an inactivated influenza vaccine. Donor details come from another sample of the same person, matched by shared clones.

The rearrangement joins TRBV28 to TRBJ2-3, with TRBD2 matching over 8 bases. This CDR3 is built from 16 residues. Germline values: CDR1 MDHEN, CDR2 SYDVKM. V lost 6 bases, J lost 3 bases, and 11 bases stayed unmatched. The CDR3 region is CASSSGLAAGTDTQYF. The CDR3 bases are TGTGCCAGCAGCTCCGGACTAGCCGCCGGAACAGATACGCAGTATTTT. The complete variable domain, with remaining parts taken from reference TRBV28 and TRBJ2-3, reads DVKVTQSSRYLVKRTGEKVFLECVQDMDHENMFWYRQDPGLGLRLIYFSYDVKMKEKGDIPEGYSVSREKKERFSLILESASTNQTSMYLCASSSGLAAGTDTQYFGPGTRLTVL.

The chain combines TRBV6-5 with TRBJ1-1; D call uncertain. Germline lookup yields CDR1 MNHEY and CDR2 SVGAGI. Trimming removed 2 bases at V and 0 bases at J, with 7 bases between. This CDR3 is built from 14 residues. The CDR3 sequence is CASSYGQVNTEAFF. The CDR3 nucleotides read TGTGCCAGCAGTTACGGCCAGGTGAACACTGAAGCTTTCTTT.

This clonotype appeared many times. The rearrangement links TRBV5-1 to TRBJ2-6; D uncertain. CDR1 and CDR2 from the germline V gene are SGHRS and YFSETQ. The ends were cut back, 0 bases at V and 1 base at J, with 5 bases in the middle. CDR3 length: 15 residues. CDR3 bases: TGCGCCAGCAGCTTGGATGGATCTGGGGCCAACGTCCTGACTTTC. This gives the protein CASSLDGSGANVLTF.

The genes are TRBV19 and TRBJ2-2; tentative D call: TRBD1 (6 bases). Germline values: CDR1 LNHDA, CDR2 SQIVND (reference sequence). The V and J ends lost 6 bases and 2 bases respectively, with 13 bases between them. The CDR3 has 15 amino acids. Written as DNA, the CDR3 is TGTGCCAGTAGCGGGACACCCTTAAACACCGGGGAGCTGTTTTTT. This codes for CASSGTPLNTGELFF.

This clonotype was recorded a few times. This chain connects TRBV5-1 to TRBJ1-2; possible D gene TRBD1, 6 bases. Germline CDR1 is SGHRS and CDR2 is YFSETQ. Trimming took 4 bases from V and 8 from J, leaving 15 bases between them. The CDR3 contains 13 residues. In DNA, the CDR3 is TGCGCCAGCAGCCCGAGGGACATAGAAGGCTACACCTTC. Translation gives CASSPRDIEGYTF.

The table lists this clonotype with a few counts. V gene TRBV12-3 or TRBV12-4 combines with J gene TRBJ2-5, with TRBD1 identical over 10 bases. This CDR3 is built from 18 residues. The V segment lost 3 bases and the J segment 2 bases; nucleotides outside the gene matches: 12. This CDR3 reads CASSLSGQGVSGQETQYF. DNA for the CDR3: TGTGCCAGCAGTTTGTCAGGACAGGGGGTTAGTGGTCAAGAGACCCAGTACTTC.

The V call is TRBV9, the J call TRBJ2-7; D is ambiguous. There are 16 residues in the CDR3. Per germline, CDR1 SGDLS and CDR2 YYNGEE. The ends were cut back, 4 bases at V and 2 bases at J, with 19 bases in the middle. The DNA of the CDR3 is TGTGCCAGCAGCCCCCCCTTTTTGGACGAACCCTACGAGCAGTACTTC. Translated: CASSPPFLDEPYEQYF. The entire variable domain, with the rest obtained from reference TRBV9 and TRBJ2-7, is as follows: DSGVTQTPKHLITATGQRVTLRCSPRSGDLSVYWYQQSLDQGLQFLIQYYNGEERAKGNILERFSAQQFPDLHSELNLSSLELGDSALYFCASSPPFLDEPYEQYFGPGTRLTVT.